This TCR beta chain was recovered during a study of control samples from healthy donors and cancer patients. The germline CDR1 and CDR2 sequences are SGDLS and YYNGEE. With V trimmed by 3 bases and J by 2 bases, 4 bases remained unmatched. The CDR3 covers 14 residues. The repertoire was sequenced with immunoSEQ multiplex PCR; TCRdb's copy has only in-frame clones and lacks some. The table records about 69,000 clones, roughly 80% of them present only once. The V call is TRBV9, the J call TRBJ2-7; 8 positions agree with TRBD2. The sample consisted of PBMCs. The receptor was derived from a woman aged 50 to 65 with lung cancer. Written as DNA, the CDR3 is TGTGCCAGCAGCGCGGGACTAGTTGCCTACGAGCAGTACTTC. Amino acid sequence: CASSAGLVAYEQYF.